This T cell receptor (beta chain) is drawn from a study of identical twins. TCRdb redid the calling of the 5' RACE reads with MiXCR, one entry per CDR3 protein. Of roughly 700,000 distinct CDR3 sequences listed, approximately 9% are singletons. Overall study findings and caveats: Twins shared beta out-of-frame sequences in excess, but this excess was weaker.

This CDR3 has 15 amino acids. CDR1 is SGHRS, CDR2 YFSETQ, per germline. The germline V and J ends were trimmed by 0 bases and 0 bases, with 8 bases remaining between them. Ten or more counts support this clonotype. Its antigen is not known. These same records also appear under a second study, on yellow fever vaccine responses in identical twins.

The clonotype was recovered from a woman aged 18-35 years in good health. The chain links TRBV5-1 to TRBJ2-3, with D possibly matching TRBD1 (5 bases). The source material was PBMCs. The CDR3 DNA follows: TGCGCCAGCAGCTTGGTTAGGGGCAGCACAGATACGCAGTATTTT. This encodes CASSLVRGSTDTQYF. The full variable domain, completed using reference TRBV5-1 and TRBJ2-3, is KAGVTQTPRYLIKTRGQQVTLSCSPISGHRSVSWYQQTPGQGLQFLFEYFSETQRNKGNFPGRFSGRQFSNSRSEMNVSTLELGDSALYLCASSLVRGSTDTQYFGPGTRLTVL.